The 24 T cell receptor beta chains below come from one sample, sequenced in a study of CD8+CD57+ T cells in acquired aplastic anemia. By flow cytometry, patients selected for sequencing had shown an expansion of CD8+CD57+ cells. Profiles of TCR beta VDJ and CDR3 were generated from a genomic DNA template. TCRdb re-analysed the reads in MiXCR, keeping a single row per CDR3 protein. The table has approximately 190,000 distinct CDR3 sequences, nearly 50% seen once. Sample: sorted CD4+, CD8+, or CD8+CD57+ T cells (not recorded which) from PBMCs. The receptors here all came from a human donor with aplastic anemia.

This rearrangement joins TRBV5-1 to TRBJ2-7, with D possibly being TRBD1 (5 bases). The V gene lost 0 bases and the J gene lost 11 bases, with 15 bases spanning the gap. The CDR3 is 13 amino acids. Germline CDR1 and CDR2: SGHRS and YFSETQ. CDR3 DNA: TGCGCCAGCAGCTTGGCCCCTGACAGCGACAAGTACTTC. It yields the protein CASSLAPDSDKYF.

This clonotype was recorded many times. The CDR3 sequence is CASSLVPTGELFF. The CDR3 region has the DNA TGTGCCAGCAGCTTAGTTCCAACCGGGGAGCTGTTTTTT. V is TRBV7-9 and J is TRBJ2-2; D is undetermined. V was shortened by 1 base and J by 5 bases, with 5 bases between the two germline ends. Germline V gene sequence: CDR1 SEHNR, CDR2 FQNEAQ (reference sequence). The CDR3 loop spans 13 amino acids.

Note on this clonotype: A much larger clone sits a single nucleotide away, making a read error possible. The V call is TRBV5-6, the J call TRBJ2-5, with TRBD2 matching 14 bases. V dropped 5 bases and J dropped 9; count of bases not matched to a gene: 12. The V gene's germline CDR1 is SGHDT and CDR2 YYEEEE. The CDR3 sequence is 16 residues long. This CDR3 reads CASSGGTSGSLEAQYF. The DNA of the CDR3 is TGTGCCAGCAGTGGGGGGACTAGCGGGAGTCTGGAGGCCCAGTACTTC.

The gene calls are TRBV4-1 and TRBJ2-6; tentative D call: TRBD2 (5 bases). CDR3 length: 19 residues. V was pared by 4 bases and J by 0 bases, with 19 bases between. CDR1 is MGHRA and CDR2 is YSYEKL in the germline V gene. CDR3 nucleotide sequence: TGCGCCAGCAGCCCCCGAAACAGCGGAGGACGCTCTGGGGCCAACGTCCTGACTTTC. It specifies CASSPRNSGGRSGANVLTF.

This clonotype has ten or more counts. V is TRBV5-1 and J is TRBJ2-7; TRBD1 matches at 8 bases. V dropped 3 bases and J dropped 3; count of bases not matched to a gene: 8. This CDR3 is built from 15 residues. Germline assignment: CDR1 SGHRS and CDR2 YFSETQ. CDR3 residues: CASSSAGTGDYEQYF. Here the CDR3 DNA reads TGCGCCAGCAGCTCCGCCGGGACAGGCGACTACGAGCAGTACTTC.

The chain recombines TRBV11-2 with TRBJ2-1; D possibly corresponds to TRBD1 (5 bases). CDR3 length: 14 amino acids. With 6 bases removed from V and 2 bases from J, the gap between germline ends came to 11 bases. Germline CDR1 and CDR2: SGHAT and FQNNGV. The CDR3, as DNA: TGTGCCAGCAGTAGGCTGGACACCTACAATGAGCAGTTCTTC. Its protein is CASSRLDTYNEQFF.

This clonotype was seen many times. The chain joins TRBV2 to TRBJ2-5, with 10 bases aligning to TRBD1. The germline V gene encodes CDR1 SNHLY and CDR2 FYNNEI. V trimming: 6 bases; J trimming: 6 bases; junction bases outside the gene matches: 7. The CDR3 is made up of 14 amino acids. The CDR3 nucleotides are TGTGCCAGCAGCCGGGACAGGGGTGGGAAGACCCAGTACTTC. Protein product: CASSRDRGGKTQYF.

This clonotype was seen ten or more times. This sequence joins TRBV20-1 and TRBJ2-1, with a weak D call TRBD2 (6 bases). The V end lost 2 bases, the J end lost 8 bases, and 13 bases lay between the germline ends. Germline V CDR1 and CDR2: DFQATT, SNEGSKA (reference sequence). This CDR3 is built from 13 residues. CDR3 residues: CSARRESIDEQFF. CDR3 bases: TGCAGTGCTAGACGGGAGTCGATCGATGAGCAGTTCTTC.

This clonotype occurred many times. The chain combines TRBV9 with TRBJ2-7, with D possibly being TRBD2 (5 bases). V gave up 4 bases and J gave up 7 bases, with 15 bases separating them. The CDR3 runs 13 residues. Germline V gives CDR1 SGDLS, CDR2 YYNGEE. This CDR3 is CASSSRPGGEQYF. Here the CDR3 DNA reads TGTGCCAGCAGCTCTCGACCCGGCGGGGAGCAGTACTTC.

The chain joins TRBV20-1 to TRBJ1-2; D is unresolved. Germline CDR1 reads DFQATT; CDR2 reads SNEGSKA (reference sequence). The V gene lost 7 bases and the J gene lost 0 bases, with 9 bases spanning the gap. The CDR3 is made up of 12 amino acids. This CDR3 reads CSDRIANYGYTF. CDR3 coding DNA: TGCAGTGACCGGATAGCTAACTATGGCTACACCTTC.

The chain combines TRBV24-1 with TRBJ1-5; TRBD1 matches at 7 bases. The V and J ends lost 9 bases and 5 bases, in that order; junction bases with no gene match: 15. Germline V gene sequence: CDR1 KGHDR, CDR2 SFDVKD. The CDR3 consists of 16 residues. The DNA of the CDR3 is TGTGCCACCGGGGACGTACCCGGGACAGAAGATCAGCCCCAGCATTTT. It encodes CATGDVPGTEDQPQHF.

This clonotype showed up many times. J is TRBJ1-2 and V is TRBV6-2 or TRBV6-3; tentatively, D is TRBD1 (6 bases). Germline loops: CDR1 MNHEY, CDR2 SVGEGT. The CDR3 has 15 amino acids. V was clipped by 4 bases and J by 5 bases, with 17 bases between them. CDR3 sequence (DNA): TGTGCCAGCAGTTCCGACAGGTTCCTCCCTTATGGCTACACCTTC. Amino acids: CASSSDRFLPYGYTF.

This clonotype was observed a few times. The V call is TRBV5-1, the J call TRBJ2-7; the D is unclear. The CDR3 consists of 14 residues. Germline V gives CDR1 SGHRS, CDR2 YFSETQ. Trimming stripped 4 bases from V and 0 bases from J, with 11 bases between. This CDR3 reads CASSADAHSYEQYF. The CDR3 DNA reads TGCGCCAGCAGCGCGGACGCGCACTCCTACGAGCAGTACTTC.

Ten or more counts support this clonotype. The chain joins TRBV25-1 to TRBJ1-1; the match to TRBD1 covers 9 bases. Per germline, CDR1 MGHDK and CDR2 SYGVNS. V was clipped by 10 bases and J by 1 base; unmatched bases: 10. The CDR3 totals 15 residues. CDR3 DNA sequence: TGTGCCACACACGAACTGACAGGGGGGAACACTGAAGCTTTCTTT. Translating gives CATHELTGGNTEAFF.

The J gene is TRBJ2-7, the V gene TRBV29-1, with 15 positions matching TRBD2. This CDR3 has 13 residues. Trimming removed 6 bases from V and 4 bases from J; junction bases left unmatched: 1. The germline V gene encodes CDR1 SQVTM and CDR2 ANQGSEA. Here the CDR3 DNA reads TGCAGCGTAGGGACTAGCGGGAGGTACGAGCAGTACTTC. It translates to CSVGTSGRYEQYF.

The chain employs TRBV14 and TRBJ2-3, with TRBD2 matching 9 bases. Germline V gene lookup returns CDR1 SGHDN and CDR2 FVKESK. This CDR3 is built from 16 residues. The V segment lost 4 bases and the J segment 5 bases; nucleotides outside the gene matches: 10. The CDR3 protein is CASSRVAGARGDTQYF. The CDR3 DNA reads as TGTGCCAGCAGCCGGGTAGCGGGGGCCCGGGGAGATACGCAGTATTTT.

The chain is built from TRBV12-3 or TRBV12-4 and TRBJ1-2; D is unclear. The CDR3 is made up of 12 amino acids. Trimming pared 3 bases from V and 6 bases from J, leaving 8 bases between. CDR3 in DNA: TGTGCCAGCAGTTTTACCGGGGATGGCTACACCTTC. Translated, it gives CASSFTGDGYTF.

V usage is TRBV10-3 and J usage is TRBJ2-1; D perhaps matches TRBD1 (5 bases). This CDR3 has 13 residues. The germline V gene has CDR1 ENHRY and CDR2 SYGVKD. V was clipped by 10 bases and J by 5 bases, with 15 bases between them. The CDR3 DNA reads TGTGCCAGCAGGACACGACCGCACAATGAGCAGTTCTTC. This translates into CASRTRPHNEQFF.

This chain connects TRBV7-9 to TRBJ2-7; D tentatively reads TRBD1 or TRBD2 (5 bases each). V lost 6 bases and J 1 base, leaving 13 bases between the germline ends. The CDR3 extends over 14 amino acids. Germline V lookup: CDR1 SEHNR, CDR2 FQNEAQ (reference sequence). The CDR3, as DNA: TGTGCCAGCAGTTTACCCGGGGCGTCCTACGAGCAGTACTTC. This translates into CASSLPGASYEQYF.

CDR3 sequence (DNA): TGTGCCAGCAGCTTAGGTACGGGAGATACGCAGTATTTT. Translation: CASSLGTGDTQYF. The V call is TRBV7-7, the J call TRBJ2-3; D unclear. V lost 1 base, J lost 5 bases, and 7 bases lay in between. Looked up from germline, CDR1 is SSHAT and CDR2 is FNYEAQ (reference sequence). The CDR3 covers 13 residues. Full variable domain (rest looked up from reference TRBV7-7 and TRBJ2-3): GAGVSQSPRYKVTKRGQDVTLRCDPISSHATLYWYQQALGQGPEFLTYFNYEAQPDKSGLPSDRFSAERPEGSISTLTIQRTEQRDSAMYRCASSLGTGDTQYFGPGTRLTVL.

The CDR3 DNA reads as TGTGCCAGCAGGCCGGACAGGGCCAAGCACACTGAAGCTTTCTTT. Protein sequence: CASRPDRAKHTEAFF. The gene calls are TRBV2 and TRBJ1-1; 8 nucleotides agree with TRBD1. Looked up from germline, CDR1 is SNHLY and CDR2 is FYNNEI. Trimming at V came to 6 bases and at J to 3 bases, leaving 9 bases not matched to a gene. The length of the CDR3 is 15 residues.

Many counts were recorded for this clonotype. The chain recombines TRBV24-1 with TRBJ1-5; 8 positions match TRBD1. V trimming: 1 base; J trimming: 6 bases; junction bases outside the gene matches: 4. Germline-derived CDR1 and CDR2 are KGHDR and SFDVKD. This CDR3 is built from 15 residues. CDR3 loop: CATSDLKGTGQPQHF. CDR3 bases: TGTGCCACCAGTGATTTAAAGGGGACAGGTCAGCCCCAGCATTTT.

The rearrangement links TRBV7-8 to TRBJ2-7; possibly TRBD2 for D (6 bases). Germline CDR1 is SGHVS and CDR2 is FQNEAQ. Trimming pared 9 bases from V and 3 bases from J, leaving 12 bases between. This CDR3 is built from 12 residues. The CDR3 nucleotides read TGTGCCAGTAAGGGACTCCTCTACGAGCAGTACTTC. Translated: CASKGLLYEQYF.

The rearrangement joins TRBV20-1 to TRBJ1-4; D gene unclear. The CDR3 totals 13 residues. V lost 2 bases, J lost 8 bases, and 12 bases lay in between. Germline loops: CDR1 DFQATT, CDR2 SNEGSKA (reference sequence). CDR3 residues: CSARWSGGEKLFF. In DNA form, the CDR3 reads TGCAGTGCTAGATGGTCAGGCGGGGAAAAACTGTTTTTT.